The entry that follows covers one T cell receptor (beta chain) sequence. The source of the sample is a study of blood T cell repertoires in COVID-19. Study overall: Some COVID-19 samples were acute and others convalescent; all came from the United States, Italy and Spain. In each case, the material was cDNA or gDNA derived from T cells, B-cell-depleted T cells, or PBMCs.

Profiled with immunoSEQ multiplex PCR; TCRdb holds only in-frame clones, not every one. The table includes 300,000 to 400,000 clones, around 87% detected once. V was pared by 5 bases and J by 0 bases, with 4 bases of the junction left unmatched. Germline V gene sequence: CDR1 PRHDT, CDR2 FYEKMQ (reference sequence). This CDR3 is 15 amino acids long. The sample comprised peripheral blood. The gene calls are TRBV13 and TRBJ1-1; 9 bases line up with TRBD1. This sequence was found in a human donor in a cohort sampled during active COVID-19. The CDR3 nucleotides read TGTGCCAGCAGCACGGACAGGGGATTGAACACTGAAGCTTTCTTT. Translated, it gives CASSTDRGLNTEAFF.